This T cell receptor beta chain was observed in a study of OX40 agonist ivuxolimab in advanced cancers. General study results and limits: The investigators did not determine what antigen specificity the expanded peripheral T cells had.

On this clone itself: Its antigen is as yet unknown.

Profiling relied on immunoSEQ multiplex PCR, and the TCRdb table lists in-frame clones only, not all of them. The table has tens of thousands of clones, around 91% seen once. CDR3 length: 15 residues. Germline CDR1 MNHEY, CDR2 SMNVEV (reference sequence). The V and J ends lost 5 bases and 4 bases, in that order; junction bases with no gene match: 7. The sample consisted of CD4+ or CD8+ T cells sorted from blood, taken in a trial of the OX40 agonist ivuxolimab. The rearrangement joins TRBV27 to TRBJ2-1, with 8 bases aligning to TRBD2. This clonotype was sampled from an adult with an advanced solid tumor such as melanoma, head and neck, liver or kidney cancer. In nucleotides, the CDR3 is TGTGCCAGCAGTGATAGCGGGACAACTTACAATGAGCAGTTCTTC. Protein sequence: CASSDSGTTYNEQFF.